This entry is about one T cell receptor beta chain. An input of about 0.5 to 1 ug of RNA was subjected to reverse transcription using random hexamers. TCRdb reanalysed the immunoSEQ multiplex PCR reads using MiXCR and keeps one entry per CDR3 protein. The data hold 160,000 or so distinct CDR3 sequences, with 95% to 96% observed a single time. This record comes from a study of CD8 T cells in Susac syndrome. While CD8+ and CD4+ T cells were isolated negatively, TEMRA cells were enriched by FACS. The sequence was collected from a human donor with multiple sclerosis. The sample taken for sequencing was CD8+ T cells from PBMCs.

CDR3: CASSYPGPTVTEAFF. CDR3 in DNA: TGTGCCAGCAGCTATCCGGGACCCACGGTCACTGAAGCTTTCTTT. The J gene is TRBJ1-1, the V gene TRBV5-4; maybe TRBD1 (5 bases). The length of the CDR3 is 15 residues. Per the germline V gene, CDR1 is SGHNT and CDR2 is YYREEE (reference sequence). Trimming removed 3 bases at V and 4 bases at J, with 16 bases between.